The 5 T cell receptor beta chains below come from one sample, sequenced in a study of blood T cell repertoires in COVID-19. Clones were sequenced by immunoSEQ multiplex PCR, and TCRdb holds only the in-frame ones, with some missing. Among over 200,000 clones, around 89% were seen once, and the ten largest hold 2% to 3%. Sequences were obtained from PBMCs or T cells enriched from blood (not recorded which). These receptors were obtained from a woman between 40 and 55 years old with acute COVID-19.

The chain has TRBV6-5 and TRBJ1-5, with 7 bases lining up with TRBD1. The CDR3 runs to 14 residues. Germline CDR1 is MNHEY and CDR2 is SVGAGI. Losses at the gene ends were 6 bases for V and 2 bases for J; bases not matched to a gene: 4. CDR3 amino acids: CASSRQGRNQPQHF. CDR3 coding DNA: TGTGCCAGCAGCAGACAGGGTCGCAATCAGCCCCAGCATTTT.

V and J are TRBV5-6 and TRBJ1-3; TRBD1 is a possible D gene (5 bases). This CDR3 is built from 19 residues. CDR1 and CDR2 from the germline V gene are SGHDT and YYEEEE. The V end lost 1 base, the J end lost 0 bases, and 20 bases lay between the germline ends. CDR3 DNA sequence: TGTGCCAGCAGCTTGTGGACCGCAGGGTTACCCTCCTCTGGAAACACCATATATTTT. It translates to CASSLWTAGLPSSGNTIYF.

This clone was counted only a few times. The gene calls are TRBV4-2 and TRBJ1-3; 8 positions agree with TRBD1. V dropped 0 bases and J dropped 2; count of bases not matched to a gene: 3. CDR3 size: 16 residues. CDR1 is LGHNA and CDR2 is YNFKEQ in the germline V gene. The CDR3 sequence: CASSQEVQGAGNTIYF. CDR3 sequence (DNA): TGTGCCAGCAGCCAAGAGGTACAGGGGGCTGGAAACACCATATATTTT.

The V call is TRBV15, the J call TRBJ2-1; 11 bases align to TRBD2. The V segment lost 4 bases and the J segment 7 bases; nucleotides outside the gene matches: 9. The CDR3 has 16 amino acids. Germline assignment: CDR1 LNHNV and CDR2 YYDKDF (reference sequence). The CDR3 protein is CATSKGSGRAENEQFF. DNA of the CDR3: TGTGCCACCAGCAAGGGTAGCGGGAGGGCCGAAAATGAGCAGTTCTTC.

The chain uses TRBV9 and TRBJ2-5; TRBD1 might be the D (6 bases). The CDR3 is 17 amino acids. V was pared by 0 bases and J by 2 bases, with 17 bases between. Per the germline V gene, CDR1 is SGDLS and CDR2 is YYNGEE. The chain's CDR3 is CASSVAGDIWSQETQYF. The DNA of the CDR3 is TGTGCCAGCAGCGTAGCTGGGGACATTTGGAGTCAAGAGACCCAGTACTTC. Full variable domain (missing parts from reference TRBV9 and TRBJ2-5): DSGVTQTPKHLITATGQRVTLRCSPRSGDLSVYWYQQSLDQGLQFLIQYYNGEERAKGNILERFSAQQFPDLHSELNLSSLELGDSALYFCASSVAGDIWSQETQYFGPGTRLLVL.